Listed below are T cell receptor beta chains from one sample, sequenced in a study of cytomegalovirus exposure and HLA in healthy donors. The data were produced by immunoSEQ multiplex PCR, yet TCRdb's version contains in-frame clones alone and is incomplete. The sample gives about 97,000 clones, around 85% of which show up once; under 5% is in the top ten. The sequenced sample consisted of PBMCs. These receptors all come from a man aged 25-45 years in good health and CMV-seronegative. Each CDR3 is given with its conserved first and last residue. Fields, in order: J gene, D gene, V gene, clone size, CDR3 protein, CDR3 DNA. A D gene is named only where the DNA matches it firmly. Part of the rows lack a size; the others show once, few, many or a class for expanded clones.

>TRBJ1-2|-|TRBV28|once
CASSSGGLYGYTF
TGTGCCAGCAGTTCAGGCGGGCTCTATGGCTACACCTTC
>TRBJ2-3|TRBD2|TRBV7-2|-
CASTFPTSALYTDTQYF
TGTGCCAGCACCTTCCCGACTAGCGCACTTTACACAGATACGCAGTATTTT
>TRBJ2-7|-|TRBV27|-
CASSRPSGAPSYEQYF
TGTGCCAGCAGTCGTCCAAGCGGTGCCCCTTCCTACGAGCAGTACTTC
>TRBJ2-3|-|TRBV27|-
CASSPWAGITFTDTQYF
TGTGCCAGCAGCCCATGGGCGGGGATAACCTTCACAGATACGCAGTATTTT
>TRBJ2-1|TRBD2|TRBV7-8|-
CASSFGLAGTMVEQFF
TGTGCCAGCAGCTTCGGACTAGCGGGTACCATGGTCGAGCAGTTCTTC
>TRBJ2-1|TRBD2|TRBV28|-
CATEPGTRFHEQFF
TGTGCCACCGAGCCCGGGACTAGGTTCCATGAGCAGTTCTTC
>TRBJ2-7|-|TRBV5-1|-
CASSGRDLTYEQYF
TGCGCCAGCAGCGGCCGGGACTTGACCTACGAGCAGTACTTC
>TRBJ2-3|TRBD2|TRBV14|-
CASSHGLAGETDTQYF
TGTGCCAGCAGCCACGGACTAGCGGGAGAAACAGATACGCAGTATTTT
>TRBJ2-3|-|TRBV2|few
CASSDLRGTDTQYF
TGTGCCAGCAGTGATCTCCGGGGAACAGATACGCAGTATTTT
>TRBJ1-4|TRBD1|TRBV28|-
CASSWPLGTGVDGGNEKLFF
TGTGCCAGCAGTTGGCCCTTGGGGACAGGGGTTGATGGGGGTAATGAAAAACTGTTTTTT
>TRBJ1-5|-|TRBV6-5|-
CASSYSRLGGNQPQHF
TGTGCCAGCAGTTACTCGAGGCTTGGTGGCAATCAGCCCCAGCATTTT
>TRBJ1-6|-|TRBV6-1|-
CASSERGSSYNSPLHF
TGTGCCAGCAGTGAGAGGGGGAGCTCCTATAATTCACCCCTCCACTTT
>TRBJ1-4|-|TRBV29-1|-
CSVQGSGEKLFF
TGCAGCGTTCAGGGAAGTGGTGAAAAACTGTTTTTT
>TRBJ1-5|-|TRBV19|-
CASMGQGHQPQHF
TGTGCCAGTATGGGCCAGGGCCATCAGCCCCAGCATTTT
>TRBJ1-1|-|TRBV29-1|once
CSVVGTEAFF
TGCAGCGTGGTCGGCACTGAAGCTTTCTTT
>TRBJ2-1|TRBD1|TRBV7-3|-
CASSLNRGRNEQFF
TGTGCCAGCAGCTTAAACAGGGGGCGAAATGAGCAGTTCTTC
>TRBJ2-5|-|TRBV5-1|-
CASSLGRGLETQYF
TGCGCCAGCAGCTTGGGTCGGGGTTTGGAGACCCAGTACTTC
>TRBJ2-2|TRBD2|TRBV5-1|-
CASSVGTSGITGELFF
TGCGCCAGCAGCGTTGGGACTAGCGGGATCACCGGGGAGCTGTTTTTT
>TRBJ1-1|-|TRBV7-6|-
CASSFQRGGPIENTEAFF
TGTGCCAGCAGCTTCCAACGCGGGGGCCCGATAGAGAACACTGAAGCTTTCTTT
>TRBJ2-5|TRBD1|TRBV29-1|-
CSVTGTGAQETQYF
TGCAGCGTGACCGGGACAGGGGCTCAAGAGACCCAGTACTTC
>TRBJ1-1|TRBD1|TRBV15|-
CATSVDRAMNTEAFF
TGTGCCACCAGCGTCGACAGGGCGATGAACACTGAAGCTTTCTTT
>TRBJ1-1|TRBD1|TRBV28|-
CASSSTGGGRTFF
TGTGCCAGCAGTTCGACAGGGGGCGGTCGAACTTTCTTT
>TRBJ2-7|-|TRBV2|-
CASSLSYEQYF
TGTGCCAGCAGCCTCTCCTACGAGCAGTACTTC
>TRBJ2-2|-|TRBV6-4|-
CASSDGAAQELFF
TGTGCCAGCAGTGACGGGGCAGCGCAGGAGCTGTTTTTT
>TRBJ2-1|-|TRBV29-1|-
CSVQGGSSYNEQFF
TGCAGCGTCCAGGGGGGTAGCTCCTACAATGAGCAGTTCTTC
>TRBJ1-1|-|TRBV19|once
CASSIGRASEAFF
TGTGCCAGTAGTATAGGCAGGGCCTCTGAAGCTTTCTTT
>TRBJ1-5|-|TRBV5-1|-
CASSLKAGDQPQHF
TGCGCCAGCAGCTTGAAAGCGGGGGATCAGCCCCAGCATTTT
>TRBJ2-6|-|TRBV21-1|-
CASSLRDSGANVLTF
TGTGCCAGCAGCCTCCGGGACTCTGGGGCCAACGTCCTGACTTTC
>TRBJ2-7|TRBD2|TRBV28|-
CASSNPRRGYYSYEQYF
TGTGCCAGCAGTAACCCCCGGCGGGGGTACTACTCCTACGAGCAGTACTTC
>TRBJ1-1|-|TRBV29-1|-
CSVRTGIDTEAFF
TGCAGCGTACGCACAGGGATTGACACTGAAGCTTTCTTT
>TRBJ1-6|-|TRBV5-6|-
CASSDGGGALHF
TGTGCCAGCAGCGACGGGGGAGGGGCCCTCCACTTT
>TRBJ1-4|TRBD1|TRBV9|-
CASSPGTGVSEKLFF
TGTGCCAGCAGCCCCGGGACAGGGGTTTCTGAAAAACTGTTTTTT
>TRBJ1-1|TRBD1|TRBV18|-
CASSPDRGLNTEAFF
TGTGCCAGCTCACCTGACAGGGGTTTGAACACTGAAGCTTTCTTT
>TRBJ1-3|-|TRBV6-1|-
CATGGRTSGNTIYF
TGTGCCACCGGAGGACGGACCTCTGGAAACACCATATATTTT